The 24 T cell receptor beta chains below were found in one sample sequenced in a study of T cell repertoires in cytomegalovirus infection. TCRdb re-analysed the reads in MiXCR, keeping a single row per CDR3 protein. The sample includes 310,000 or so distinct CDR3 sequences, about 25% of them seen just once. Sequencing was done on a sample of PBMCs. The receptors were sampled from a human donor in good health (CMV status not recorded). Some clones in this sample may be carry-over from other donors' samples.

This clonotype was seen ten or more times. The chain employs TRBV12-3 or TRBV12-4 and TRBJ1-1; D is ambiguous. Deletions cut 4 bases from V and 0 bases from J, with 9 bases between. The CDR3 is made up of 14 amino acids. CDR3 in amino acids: CASSSGTVNTEAFF. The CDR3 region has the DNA TGTGCCAGCAGTTCCGGTACAGTGAACACTGAAGCTTTCTTT.

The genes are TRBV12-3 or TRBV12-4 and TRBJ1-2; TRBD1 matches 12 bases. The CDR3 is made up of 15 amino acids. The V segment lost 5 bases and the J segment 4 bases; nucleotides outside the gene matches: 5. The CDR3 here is CASSLGTGGSYGYTF. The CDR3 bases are TGTGCCAGCAGTCTCGGGACAGGGGGCTCCTATGGCTACACCTTC.

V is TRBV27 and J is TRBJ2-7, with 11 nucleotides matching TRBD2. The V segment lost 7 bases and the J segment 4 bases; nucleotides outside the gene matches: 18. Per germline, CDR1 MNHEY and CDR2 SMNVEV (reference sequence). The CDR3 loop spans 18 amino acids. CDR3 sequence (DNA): TGTGCCAGCACTTCAAAGACCCGACTAGCGGGGACCCGGTACGAGCAGTACTTC. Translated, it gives CASTSKTRLAGTRYEQYF.

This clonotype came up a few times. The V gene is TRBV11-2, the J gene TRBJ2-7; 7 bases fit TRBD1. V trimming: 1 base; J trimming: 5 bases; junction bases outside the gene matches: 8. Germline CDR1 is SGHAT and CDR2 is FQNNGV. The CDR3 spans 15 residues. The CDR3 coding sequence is TGTGCCAGCAGCTTAGGGACAGGCCCTTGGGACGAGCAGTACTTC. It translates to CASSLGTGPWDEQYF.

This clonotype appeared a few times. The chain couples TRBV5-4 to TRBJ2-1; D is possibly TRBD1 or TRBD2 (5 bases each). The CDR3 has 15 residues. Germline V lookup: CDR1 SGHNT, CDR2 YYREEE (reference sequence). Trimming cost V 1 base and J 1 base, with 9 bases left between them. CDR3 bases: TGTGCCAGCAGCTTGAGAGGGGATTCCTACAATGAGCAGTTCTTC. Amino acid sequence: CASSLRGDSYNEQFF.

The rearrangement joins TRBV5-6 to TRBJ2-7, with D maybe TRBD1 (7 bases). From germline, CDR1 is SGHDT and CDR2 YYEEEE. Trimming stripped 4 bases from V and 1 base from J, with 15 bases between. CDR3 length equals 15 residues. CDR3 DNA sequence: TGTGCCAGCAGCCCACCGACAGGGACTTCCTACGAGCAGTACTTC. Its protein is CASSPPTGTSYEQYF.

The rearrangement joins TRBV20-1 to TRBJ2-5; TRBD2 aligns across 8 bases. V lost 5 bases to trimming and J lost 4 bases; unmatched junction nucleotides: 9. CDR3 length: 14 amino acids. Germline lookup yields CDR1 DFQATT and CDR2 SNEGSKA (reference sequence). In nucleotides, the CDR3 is TGCAGTGCTGCCGGGACTAGGGGTCCAGAGACCCAGTACTTC. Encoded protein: CSAAGTRGPETQYF.

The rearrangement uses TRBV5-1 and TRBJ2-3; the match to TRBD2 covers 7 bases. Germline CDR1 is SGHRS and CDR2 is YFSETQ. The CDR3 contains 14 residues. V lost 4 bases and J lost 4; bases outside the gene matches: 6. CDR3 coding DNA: TGCGCCAGCAGCCCGGCGGGGGATGCAGATACGCAGTATTTT. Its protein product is CASSPAGDADTQYF.

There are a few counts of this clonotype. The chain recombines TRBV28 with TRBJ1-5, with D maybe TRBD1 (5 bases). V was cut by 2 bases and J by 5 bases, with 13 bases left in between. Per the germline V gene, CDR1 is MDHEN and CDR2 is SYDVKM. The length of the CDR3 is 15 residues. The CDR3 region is CASSLRGLMDQPQHF. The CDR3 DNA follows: TGTGCCAGCAGTTTAAGGGGTTTGATGGATCAGCCCCAGCATTTT.

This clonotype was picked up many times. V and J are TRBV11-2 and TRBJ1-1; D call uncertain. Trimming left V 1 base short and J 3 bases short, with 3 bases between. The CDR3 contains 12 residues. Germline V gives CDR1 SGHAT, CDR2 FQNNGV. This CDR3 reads CASSLGDTEAFF. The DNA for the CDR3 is TGTGCCAGCAGCTTAGGTGACACTGAAGCTTTCTTT.

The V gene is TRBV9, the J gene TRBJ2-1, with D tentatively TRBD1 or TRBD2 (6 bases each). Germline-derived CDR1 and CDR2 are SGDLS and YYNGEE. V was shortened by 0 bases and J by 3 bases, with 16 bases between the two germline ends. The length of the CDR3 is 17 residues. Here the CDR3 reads CASSVAPGGGFYNEQFF. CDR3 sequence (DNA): TGTGCCAGCAGCGTAGCGCCCGGGGGCGGGTTCTACAATGAGCAGTTCTTC. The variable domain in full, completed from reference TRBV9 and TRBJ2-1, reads DSGVTQTPKHLITATGQRVTLRCSPRSGDLSVYWYQQSLDQGLQFLIQYYNGEERAKGNILERFSAQQFPDLHSELNLSSLELGDSALYFCASSVAPGGGFYNEQFFGPGTRLTVL.

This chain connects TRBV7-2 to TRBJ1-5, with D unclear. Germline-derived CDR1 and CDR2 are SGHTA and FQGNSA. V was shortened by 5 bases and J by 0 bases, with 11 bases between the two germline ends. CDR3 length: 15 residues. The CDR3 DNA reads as TGTGCCAGCAGCCCCTATACCTATAGCAATCAGCCCCAGCATTTT. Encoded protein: CASSPYTYSNQPQHF.

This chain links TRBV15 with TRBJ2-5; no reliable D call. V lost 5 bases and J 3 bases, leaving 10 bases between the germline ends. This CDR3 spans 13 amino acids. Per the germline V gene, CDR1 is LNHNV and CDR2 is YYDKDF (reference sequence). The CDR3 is CATSWQREETQYF. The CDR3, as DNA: TGTGCCACCAGCTGGCAGCGAGAAGAGACCCAGTACTTC.

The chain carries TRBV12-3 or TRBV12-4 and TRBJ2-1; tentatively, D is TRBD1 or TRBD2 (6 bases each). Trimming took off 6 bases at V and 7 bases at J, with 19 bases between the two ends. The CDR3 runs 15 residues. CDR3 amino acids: CASRSSGGPGNEQFF. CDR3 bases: TGTGCCAGCAGGAGTAGTGGGGGGCCCGGAAATGAGCAGTTCTTC.

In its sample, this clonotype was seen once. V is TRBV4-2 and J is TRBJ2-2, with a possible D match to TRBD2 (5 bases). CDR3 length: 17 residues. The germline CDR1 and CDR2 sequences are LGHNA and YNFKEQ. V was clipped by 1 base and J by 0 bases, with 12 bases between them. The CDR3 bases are TGTGCCAGCAGCCAAGGTGCGGACTTAGCGAACACCGGGGAGCTGTTTTTT. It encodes CASSQGADLANTGELFF.

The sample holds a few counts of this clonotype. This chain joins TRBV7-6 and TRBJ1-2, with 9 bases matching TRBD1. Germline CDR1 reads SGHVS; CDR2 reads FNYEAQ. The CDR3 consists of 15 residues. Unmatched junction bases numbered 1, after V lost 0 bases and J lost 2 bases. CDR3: CASSLAGTGNYGYTF. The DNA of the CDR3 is TGTGCCAGCAGCTTAGCCGGGACAGGGAACTATGGCTACACCTTC.

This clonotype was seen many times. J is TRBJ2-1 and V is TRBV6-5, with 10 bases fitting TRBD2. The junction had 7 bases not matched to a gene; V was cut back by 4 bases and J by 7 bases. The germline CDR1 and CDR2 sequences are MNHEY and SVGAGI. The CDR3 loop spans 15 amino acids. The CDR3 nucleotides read TGTGCCAGCAGTTCAAAAGGACTAGCGGCTAATGAGCAGTTCTTC. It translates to CASSSKGLAANEQFF.

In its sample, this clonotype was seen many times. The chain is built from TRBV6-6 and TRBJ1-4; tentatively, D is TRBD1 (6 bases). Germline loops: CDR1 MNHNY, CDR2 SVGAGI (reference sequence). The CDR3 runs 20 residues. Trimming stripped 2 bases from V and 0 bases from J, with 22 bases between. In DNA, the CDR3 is TGTGCCAGCAGTTACCCGATTCCGGGACACGAAGTTGCAACTAATGAAAAACTGTTTTTT. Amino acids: CASSYPIPGHEVATNEKLFF.

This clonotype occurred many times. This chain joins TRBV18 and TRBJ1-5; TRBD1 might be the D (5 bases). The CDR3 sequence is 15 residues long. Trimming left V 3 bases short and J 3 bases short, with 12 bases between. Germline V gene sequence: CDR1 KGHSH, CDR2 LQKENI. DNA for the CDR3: TGTGCCAGCTCACCTGGGGGTAAACCCAATCAGCCCCAGCATTTT. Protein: CASSPGGKPNQPQHF.

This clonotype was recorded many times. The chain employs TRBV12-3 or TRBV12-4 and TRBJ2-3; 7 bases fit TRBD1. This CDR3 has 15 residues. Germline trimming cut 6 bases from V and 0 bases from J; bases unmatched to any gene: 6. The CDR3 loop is CASRPGQLSTDTQYF. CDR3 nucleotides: TGTGCCAGCAGGCCGGGACAGCTTAGCACAGATACGCAGTATTTT.

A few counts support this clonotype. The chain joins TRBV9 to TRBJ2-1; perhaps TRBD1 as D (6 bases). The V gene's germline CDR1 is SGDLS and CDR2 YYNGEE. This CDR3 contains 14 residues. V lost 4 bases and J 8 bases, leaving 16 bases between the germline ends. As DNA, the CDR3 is TGTGCCAGCAGCCCCCGGATAGGGGGTTATGAGCAGTTCTTC. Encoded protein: CASSPRIGGYEQFF. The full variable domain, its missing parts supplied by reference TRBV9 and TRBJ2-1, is DSGVTQTPKHLITATGQRVTLRCSPRSGDLSVYWYQQSLDQGLQFLIQYYNGEERAKGNILERFSAQQFPDLHSELNLSSLELGDSALYFCASSPRIGGYEQFFGPGTRLTVL.

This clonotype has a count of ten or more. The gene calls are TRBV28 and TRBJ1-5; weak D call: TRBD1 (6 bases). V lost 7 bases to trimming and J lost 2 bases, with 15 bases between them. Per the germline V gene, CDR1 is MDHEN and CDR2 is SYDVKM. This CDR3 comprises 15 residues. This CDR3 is CASTLGAGGNQPQHF. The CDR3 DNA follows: TGTGCCAGCACCCTGGGGGCAGGGGGCAATCAGCCCCAGCATTTT.

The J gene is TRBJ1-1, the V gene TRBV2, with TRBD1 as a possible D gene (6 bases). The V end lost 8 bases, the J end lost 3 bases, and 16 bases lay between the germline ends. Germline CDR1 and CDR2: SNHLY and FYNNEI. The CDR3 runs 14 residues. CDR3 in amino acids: CASGRRAGDTEAFF. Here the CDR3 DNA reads TGTGCCAGCGGAAGGAGGGCAGGGGACACTGAAGCTTTCTTT. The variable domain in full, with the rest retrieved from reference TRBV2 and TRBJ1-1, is EPEVTQTPSHQVTQMGQEVILRCVPISNHLYFYWYRQILGQKVEFLVSFYNNEISEKSEIFDDQFSVERPDGSNFTLKIRSTKLEDSAMYFCASGRRAGDTEAFFGQGTRLTVV.

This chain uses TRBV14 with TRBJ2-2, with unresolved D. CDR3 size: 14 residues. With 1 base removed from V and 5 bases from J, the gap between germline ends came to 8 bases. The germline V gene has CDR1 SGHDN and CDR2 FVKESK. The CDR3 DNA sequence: TGTGCCAGCAGCCAAGTCGTGCTGACCGGGGAGCTGTTTTTT. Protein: CASSQVVLTGELFF.